Detailed here is one T cell receptor (beta chain). This sample is drawn from a study of technical replicates of blood from four donors. CDR3 length equals 13 residues. Germline loops: CDR1 SGHTA, CDR2 FQGTGA. Trimming cost V 2 bases and J 4 bases, with 9 bases left between them. The protocol was immunoSEQ multiplex PCR, while the TCRdb copy is restricted to in-frame clones and leaves out a portion. The table records tens of thousands of clones, around 94% of them present only once. The specimen sequenced was T cells isolated from PBMCs. The chain carries TRBV7-3 and TRBJ2-7; D gene ambiguous. The source is a human donor in good health. Written as DNA, the CDR3 is TGTGCCAGCAGCTTAGCTACAGAGTACGAGCAGTACTTC. It yields the protein CASSLATEYEQYF.